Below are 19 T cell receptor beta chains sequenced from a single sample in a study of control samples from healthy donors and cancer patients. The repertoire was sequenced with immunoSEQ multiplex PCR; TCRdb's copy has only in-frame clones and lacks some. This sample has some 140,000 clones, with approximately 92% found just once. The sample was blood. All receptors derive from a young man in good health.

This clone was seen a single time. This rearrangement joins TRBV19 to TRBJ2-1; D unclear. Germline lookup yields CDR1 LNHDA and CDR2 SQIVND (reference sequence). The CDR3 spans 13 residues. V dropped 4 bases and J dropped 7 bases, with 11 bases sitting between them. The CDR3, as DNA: TGTGCCAGTAGTACCCCTCCGGTTAATGAGCAGTTCTTC. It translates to CASSTPPVNEQFF.

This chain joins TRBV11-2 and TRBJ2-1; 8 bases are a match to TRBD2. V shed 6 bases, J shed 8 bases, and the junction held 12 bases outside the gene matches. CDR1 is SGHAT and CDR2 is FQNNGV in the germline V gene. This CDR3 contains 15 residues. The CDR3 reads CASRTRLAGFDEQFF. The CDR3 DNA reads TGTGCCAGCAGAACAAGATTAGCGGGATTTGATGAGCAGTTCTTC.

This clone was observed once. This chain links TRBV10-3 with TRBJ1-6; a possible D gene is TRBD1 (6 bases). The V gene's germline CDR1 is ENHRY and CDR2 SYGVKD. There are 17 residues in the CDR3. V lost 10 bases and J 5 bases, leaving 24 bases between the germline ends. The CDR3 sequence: CATSTNKGGQHNSPLHF. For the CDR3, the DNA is TGTGCCACCTCCACGAACAAGGGGGGGCAGCATAATTCACCCCTCCACTTT.

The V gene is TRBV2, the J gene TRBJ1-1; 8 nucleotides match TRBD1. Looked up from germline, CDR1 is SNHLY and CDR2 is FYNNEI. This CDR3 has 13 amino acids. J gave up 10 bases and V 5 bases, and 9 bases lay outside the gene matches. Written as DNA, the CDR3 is TGTGCCAGCAGTACAACTCAGGGGGCTGTAGCTTTCTTT. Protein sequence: CASSTTQGAVAFF.

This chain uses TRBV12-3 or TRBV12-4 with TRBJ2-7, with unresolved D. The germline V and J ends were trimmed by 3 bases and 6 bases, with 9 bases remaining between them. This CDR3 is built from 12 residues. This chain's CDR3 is CASSFSAFEQYF. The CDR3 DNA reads TGTGCCAGCAGTTTTTCTGCGTTCGAGCAGTACTTC.

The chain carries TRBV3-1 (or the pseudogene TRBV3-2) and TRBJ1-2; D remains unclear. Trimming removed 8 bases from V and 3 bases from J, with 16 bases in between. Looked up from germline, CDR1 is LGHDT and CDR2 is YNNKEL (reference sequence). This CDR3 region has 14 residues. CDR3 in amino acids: CASGSGASYYGYTF. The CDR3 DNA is TGTGCCAGCGGTTCGGGAGCGTCCTACTATGGCTACACCTTC.

The DNA for the CDR3 is TGCGCCAGCAGCCAAGGATTAGGCGGGAGGGCCGGTGAGCAGTTCTTC. Residues: CASSQGLGGRAGEQFF. The chain carries TRBV4-3 and TRBJ2-1, with 9 bases lining up with TRBD2. The CDR3 loop spans 16 amino acids. Germline CDR1 LGHNA, CDR2 YSLEER. With V trimmed by 1 base and J by 9 bases, 10 bases remained unmatched.

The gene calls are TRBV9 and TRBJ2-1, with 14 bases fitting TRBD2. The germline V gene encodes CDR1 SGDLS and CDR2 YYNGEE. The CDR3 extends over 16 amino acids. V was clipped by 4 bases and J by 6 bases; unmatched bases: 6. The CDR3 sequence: CASSMGLAGVFNEQFF. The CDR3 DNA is TGTGCCAGCAGCATGGGACTAGCGGGAGTGTTCAATGAGCAGTTCTTC.

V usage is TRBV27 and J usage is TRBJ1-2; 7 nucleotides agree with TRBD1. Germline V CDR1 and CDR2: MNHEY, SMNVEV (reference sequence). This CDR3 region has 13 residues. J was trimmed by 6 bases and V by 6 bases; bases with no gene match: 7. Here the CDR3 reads CASRRTGIDGYTF. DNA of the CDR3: TGTGCCAGCAGGAGGACAGGTATTGATGGCTACACCTTC.

DNA of the CDR3: TGTGCCAGCAGCCCACAGGGCATGAGCACAGATACGCAGTATTTT. This translates into CASSPQGMSTDTQYF. The chain recombines TRBV6-4 with TRBJ2-3; TRBD1 is a possible D gene (6 bases). CDR3 size: 15 residues. Germline V gives CDR1 MRHNA, CDR2 SNTAGT. Deletions cut 6 bases from V and 0 bases from J, with 13 bases between.

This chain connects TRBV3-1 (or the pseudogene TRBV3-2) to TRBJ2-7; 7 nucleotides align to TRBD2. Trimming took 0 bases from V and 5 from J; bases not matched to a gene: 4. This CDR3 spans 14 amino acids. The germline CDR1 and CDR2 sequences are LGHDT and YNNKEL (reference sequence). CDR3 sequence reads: CASSQDLREDEQYF. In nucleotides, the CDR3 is TGTGCCAGCAGCCAAGACCTTCGGGAGGACGAGCAGTACTTC.

The CDR3 protein is CASSIPGLARSLKEQYF. The DNA for the CDR3 is TGTGCCAGCAGCATACCGGGGCTAGCGAGGTCACTAAAAGAGCAGTACTTC. This rearrangement joins TRBV7-2 to TRBJ2-7, with a possible D match to TRBD2 (6 bases). CDR1 is SGHTA and CDR2 is FQGNSA in the germline V gene. There are 17 residues in the CDR3. V was shortened by 5 bases and J by 7 bases, with 27 bases between the two germline ends.

The DNA of the CDR3 is TGTGCCTGGACCAGGGGATCCCGCCCCAACTATGGCTACACCTTC. It encodes CAWTRGSRPNYGYTF. The chain recombines TRBV30 with TRBJ1-2; D might be TRBD1 (6 bases). Germline CDR1 and CDR2: GTSNPN and SVGIG (reference sequence). The CDR3 is 15 amino acids. With 4 bases removed from V and 2 bases from J, the gap between germline ends came to 17 bases. The full variable domain, with the rest looked up from reference TRBV30 and TRBJ1-2, is SQTIHQWPATLVQPVGSPLSLECTVEGTSNPNLYWYRQAAGRGLQLLFYSVGIGQISSEVPQNLSASRPQDRQFILSSKKLLLSDSGFYLCAWTRGSRPNYGYTFGSGTRLTVV.

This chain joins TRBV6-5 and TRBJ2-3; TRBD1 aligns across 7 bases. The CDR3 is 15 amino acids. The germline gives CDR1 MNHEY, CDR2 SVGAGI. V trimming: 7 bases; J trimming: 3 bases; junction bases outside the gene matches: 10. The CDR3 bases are TGTGCCAGCATCGCTACAGGGGATAGTACAGATACGCAGTATTTT. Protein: CASIATGDSTDTQYF.

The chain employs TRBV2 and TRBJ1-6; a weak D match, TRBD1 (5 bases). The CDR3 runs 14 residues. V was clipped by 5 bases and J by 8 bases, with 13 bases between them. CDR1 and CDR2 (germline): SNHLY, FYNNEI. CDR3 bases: TGTGCCAGCAGTCCTGGCAAAGGGGATTCACCCCTCCACTTT. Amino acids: CASSPGKGDSPLHF.

CDR3 nucleotides: TGTGCCAGTAGTTTCTCTGACAGGAGCGGTCGGCCCCAGCATTTT. This gives the protein CASSFSDRSGRPQHF. The V gene is TRBV19, the J gene TRBJ1-5; a possible D gene is TRBD1 (6 bases). This CDR3 region has 15 residues. The V and J ends lost 5 bases and 9 bases respectively, with 20 bases between them. The V gene's germline CDR1 is LNHDA and CDR2 SQIVND (reference sequence).

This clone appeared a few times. The CDR3 sequence is CAWEVQGPGNTIYF. In DNA, the CDR3 is TGTGCCTGGGAGGTACAGGGTCCTGGAAACACCATATATTTT. V is TRBV30 and J is TRBJ1-3; tentative D call: TRBD1 (6 bases). The germline gives CDR1 GTSNPN, CDR2 SVGIG (reference sequence). The CDR3 runs to 14 residues. Trimming removed 5 bases at V and 2 bases at J, with 13 bases between. The whole variable domain, filled in from reference TRBV30 and TRBJ1-3, reads SQTIHQWPATLVQPVGSPLSLECTVEGTSNPNLYWYRQAAGRGLQLLFYSVGIGQISSEVPQNLSASRPQDRQFILSSKKLLLSDSGFYLCAWEVQGPGNTIYFGEGSWLTVV.

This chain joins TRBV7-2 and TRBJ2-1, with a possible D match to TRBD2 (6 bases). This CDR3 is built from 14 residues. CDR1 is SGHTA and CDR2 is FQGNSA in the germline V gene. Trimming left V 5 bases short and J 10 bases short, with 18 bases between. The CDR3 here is CASSPLLGAGEQFF. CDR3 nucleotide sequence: TGTGCCAGCAGCCCATTACTAGGGGCGGGGGAGCAGTTCTTC. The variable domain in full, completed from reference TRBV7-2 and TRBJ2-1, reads GAGVSQSPSNKVTEKGKDVELRCDPISGHTALYWYRQSLGQGLEFLIYFQGNSAPDKSGLPSDRFSAERTGGSVSTLTIQRTQQEDSAVYLCASSPLLGAGEQFFGPGTRLTVL.

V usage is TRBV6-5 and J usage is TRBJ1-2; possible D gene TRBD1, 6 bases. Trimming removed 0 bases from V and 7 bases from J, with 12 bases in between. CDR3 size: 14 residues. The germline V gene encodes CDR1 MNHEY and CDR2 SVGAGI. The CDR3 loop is CASSYSTGASGYTF. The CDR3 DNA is TGTGCCAGCAGTTACTCGACGGGGGCAAGTGGCTACACCTTC.